The entry below gives a single T cell receptor (beta chain) sequence along with its context. This clone's antigen is unknown. Per-base quality was not reported, and no clone a single base away is much larger than it. The twin pairs came from the European Cystic Fibrosis Twin and Sibling Study Cohort, which recruited patients from more than 150 CF clinics across 14 European countries. Both zygosity and CFTR genotype were checked in-house, and zygosity was tested with multiplex PCR across nine short tandem repeat loci. Each twin gave a peripheral blood sample, and clinical parameters were documented on that same day of blood sampling. Phenol/chloroform extraction was used to isolate genomic DNA from peripheral blood cells, and the DNA was then kept in TE buffer at 4 degrees C. This entry belongs to a study of monozygotic twins with cystic fibrosis (dated by TCRdb to the early 2020s). General notes on the study: Barcoded libraries were prepared from 3 to 3.5 micrograms of fragmented DNA with around 15 PCR cycles. To assess genetic influence on V and J gene usage, the study compared TCR beta repertoires within and across 16 monozygotic twin pairs with cystic fibrosis. Ten female and six male twin pairs, aged about 2.0 to 40 years (median about 9 years) and mostly children and adolescents, were included in the cohort. Twins were ranked among roughly 1,000 cohort participants for weight-for-height and FEVPerc (FEV1 disease centile) on the day of blood sampling. Data for three of the twin pairs had been reported previously in another context. The research as a whole found: Simpson clonality was generally low (median roughly 0.0088), which suggests a naive-dominated repertoire, and clonality was higher in the most severely affected patients. Significantly higher nucleotide-identical clonotype sharing was observed within monozygotic CF twin pairs than between unrelated CF individuals (P = 0.000026, Mann-Whitney). Only a small cohort was studied, and no association of shared CDR3 numbers with age, concordance or disease severity was found. The greatest similarity to the co-twin was observed for V gene usage in 13 of 16 pairs and for J usage in 8 of 16 pairs, which suggested genetic constraints.

TCR beta CDR3 regions were amplified by multiplex PCR with the immunoSEQ immune profiling system according to the manufacturer's instructions. An Illumina NextSeq system was used for sequencing. Per the authors' processing: The immunoSEQ Analyzer platform handled processing of the sequence data, and clonality was calculated by taking the square root of Simpson's index of productive rearrangements. Similarity in V and J usage was quantified by Jensen-Shannon distance, and CDR3 generation probabilities were calculated with OLGA. The immuneACCESS database (August 2020) and VDJdb (December 2020) were searched for shared CDR3 sequences. The source is immuneACCESS, and TCRdb retained only in-frame sequences with V and J called. Part of the clones is not carried over; for the studies checked, unresolved V genes explain less than half of this, and the remainder is unexplained. V and J calls and clone size come straight from that table; D and trimming were deduced from the DNA. This sample comprises approximately 36,000 clones, 85% to 95% of them detected only once. The ten largest make up 0.19% of the sample.

The CDR3 starts with the cysteine, ends with the phenylalanine, and has 14 residues. The entry retains the CDR3 DNA only, 42 bases that are in frame from base 1. The germline V gene sets CDR1 to LGHNA and CDR2 to YNFKEQ. The germline ends are 11 bases apart after V is trimmed by 0 bases and J by 6 bases. The TCR originated in a boy aged 2-9 years with cystic fibrosis. The chain was built from TRBV4-2 and TRBJ1-2; no D gene is confidently identified. The sequenced material came from blood. The CDR3 here reads CASSQDGMRDGYTF. The DNA reads as follows: TGTGCCAGCAGCCAAGATGGGATGAGAGATGGCTACACCTTC.